Sequencing of this T cell receptor (beta chain) was carried out in a study of blood T cell repertoires in COVID-19. As for the study in general: Spain, Italy and the United States supplied samples that represented acute and convalescent COVID-19.

Germline CDR1 and CDR2: MNHEY and SVGEGT. V lost 2 bases and J lost 7, with 30 bases in between. The CDR3 loop spans 20 amino acids. Sequencing was performed with immunoSEQ multiplex PCR; in TCRdb, only in-frame clones are kept and a portion is missing. This sample yields more than 250,000 clones, of which approximately 90% are seen a single time; less than 6% belongs to the top ten. This clone was seen just once. This clonotype originated in a woman aged 25 to 39 who had recovered from COVID-19. The V gene is TRBV6-2 or TRBV6-3, the J gene TRBJ1-5, with D tentatively TRBD1 (5 bases). The sample was PBMCs or T cells enriched from blood (not recorded which). CDR3 loop: CASSYKPGRGGQGYKQPQHF. In DNA form, the CDR3 reads TGTGCCAGCAGTTACAAGCCGGGGCGGGGCGGGCAAGGCTATAAGCAGCCCCAGCATTTT.